The rows below give T cell receptor beta chains drawn from one sample of a study of T cell clones after liver transplantation. Profiling relied on immunoSEQ multiplex PCR, and the TCRdb table lists in-frame clones only, not all of them. The profile shows roughly 80,000 clones, 70% to 85% of them singletons. The sample consisted of CD4+ T cells from blood, taken around 45 months after liver transplant. Receptor source: a human patient who received a liver transplant. A share of the T cells may be of graft donor origin. CDR3s include the opening cysteine and the closing phenylalanine or tryptophan. The D gene is left open where the match is weak. A clone size is listed for some rows: how often the clone was seen (once, few, many), or a class if it is expanded.

V gene: TRBV28
J gene: TRBJ1-1
clone size: NA
D gene: NA
CDR3 DNA: TGTGCCAGCAGTTTACCAGGATCGGGGTGGACTGAAGCTTTCTTT
CDR3 protein: CASSLPGSGWTEAFF

V gene: TRBV4-1
J gene: TRBJ1-4
clone size: NA
D gene: TRBD1
CDR3 DNA: TGCGCCAGCAGCACCTCTTACAGGGGGCGAAACCCAAAGTTTGAAAAACTGTTTTTT
CDR3 protein: CASSTSYRGRNPKFEKLFF

V gene: TRBV2
J gene: TRBJ1-2
clone size: NA
D gene: NA
CDR3 DNA: TGTGCCAGCAGTGGAACCCCTAACTATGGCTACACCTTC
CDR3 protein: CASSGTPNYGYTF

V gene: TRBV28
J gene: TRBJ2-3
clone size: NA
D gene: NA
CDR3 DNA: TGTGCCAGCAGCACAGGGGGGGACCTCACAGATACGCAGTATTTT
CDR3 protein: CASSTGGDLTDTQYF

V gene: TRBV27
J gene: TRBJ1-5
clone size: few
D gene: NA
CDR3 DNA: TGTGCCAGCAGTTTAAGGGGTAAGGGTACCAATCAGCCCCAGCATTTT
CDR3 protein: CASSLRGKGTNQPQHF

V gene: TRBV18
J gene: TRBJ2-3
clone size: NA
D gene: NA
CDR3 DNA: TGTGCCAGCTCACCACCGGAGTGGGGTGGAGCAGGGGATACGCAGTATTTT
CDR3 protein: CASSPPEWGGAGDTQYF

V gene: TRBV7-9
J gene: TRBJ2-1
clone size: NA
D gene: NA
CDR3 DNA: TGTGCCAGCGCTAGGGGGGGCAATGAGCAGTTCTTC
CDR3 protein: CASARGGNEQFF

V gene: TRBV7-2
J gene: TRBJ2-2
clone size: NA
D gene: NA
CDR3 DNA: TGTGCCAGCAGCTTAGCGCGGACCGGGGAGCTGTTTTTT
CDR3 protein: CASSLARTGELFF

V gene: TRBV18
J gene: TRBJ2-5
clone size: NA
D gene: TRBD1
CDR3 DNA: TGTGCCAGCTCACTTGCCGGGACAGCAAACCAAGAGACCCAGTACTTC
CDR3 protein: CASSLAGTANQETQYF

V gene: TRBV4-1
J gene: TRBJ1-5
clone size: few
D gene: NA
CDR3 DNA: TGCGCCAGCAGCCAAAGCCCCCGGGGGTATACCCAGCCCCAGCATTTT
CDR3 protein: CASSQSPRGYTQPQHF

V gene: TRBV6-4
J gene: TRBJ2-1
clone size: NA
D gene: NA
CDR3 DNA: TGTGCCAGCAGTGACCAGGGGGGAGGTGAGCAGTTCTTC
CDR3 protein: CASSDQGGGEQFF

V gene: TRBV28
J gene: TRBJ1-1
clone size: NA
D gene: TRBD1
CDR3 DNA: TGTGCCAGCAGAGGAGGACAGGGATACACTGAAGCTTTCTTT
CDR3 protein: CASRGGQGYTEAFF

V gene: TRBV14
J gene: TRBJ2-2
clone size: many
D gene: NA
CDR3 DNA: TGTGCCAGCAGCCAACAGACCACCGGGGAGCTGTTTTTT
CDR3 protein: CASSQQTTGELFF

V gene: TRBV29-1
J gene: TRBJ1-1
clone size: once
D gene: NA
CDR3 DNA: TGCAGCGTGAGAAGGATGAACACTGAAGCTTTCTTT
CDR3 protein: CSVRRMNTEAFF

V gene: TRBV6-1
J gene: TRBJ2-4
clone size: few
D gene: NA
CDR3 DNA: TGTGCCAGCCGCGGGGACGCGGGATGGAAAAACATTCAGTACTTC
CDR3 protein: CASRGDAGWKNIQYF

V gene: TRBV27
J gene: TRBJ2-1
clone size: NA
D gene: NA
CDR3 DNA: TGTGCCAGCAGTTTAGGTAGAAATGAGCAGTTCTTC
CDR3 protein: CASSLGRNEQFF

V gene: TRBV11-2
J gene: TRBJ2-3
clone size: NA
D gene: NA
CDR3 DNA: TGTGCCAGCAGCTTAAATCGCGGGACTAGCACAGATACGCAGTATTTT
CDR3 protein: CASSLNRGTSTDTQYF